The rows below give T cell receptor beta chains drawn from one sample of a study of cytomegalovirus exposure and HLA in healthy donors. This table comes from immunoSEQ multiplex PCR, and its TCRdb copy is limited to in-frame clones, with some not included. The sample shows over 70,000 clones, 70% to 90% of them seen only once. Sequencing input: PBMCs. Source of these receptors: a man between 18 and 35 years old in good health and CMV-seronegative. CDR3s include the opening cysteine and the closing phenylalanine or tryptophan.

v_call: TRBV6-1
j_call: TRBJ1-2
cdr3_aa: CASSEAPTMRDSPGYTF

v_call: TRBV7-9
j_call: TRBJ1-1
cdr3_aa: CASSFESTHTEAFF

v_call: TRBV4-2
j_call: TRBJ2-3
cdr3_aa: CASSLGTSGGPSTDTQYF

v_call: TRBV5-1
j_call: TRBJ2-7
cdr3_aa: CASSSLRGSSYGQYF

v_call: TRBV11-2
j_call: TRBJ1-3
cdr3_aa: CASSPRRRSGNTIYF

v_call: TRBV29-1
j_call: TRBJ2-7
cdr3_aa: CSVAEWTGDGSYEQYF

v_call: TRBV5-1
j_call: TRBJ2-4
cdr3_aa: CASSTGTSESRPAKNIQYF

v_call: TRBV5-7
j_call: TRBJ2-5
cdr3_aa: CASSLLAGGSQETQYF

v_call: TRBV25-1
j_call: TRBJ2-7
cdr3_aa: CASSGITQGVYF

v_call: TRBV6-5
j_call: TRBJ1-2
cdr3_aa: CASRQGQNYGYTF

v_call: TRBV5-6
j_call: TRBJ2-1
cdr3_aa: CASRFDRGGNNEQFF

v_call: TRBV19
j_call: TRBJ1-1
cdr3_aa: CASMGTVNTEAFF

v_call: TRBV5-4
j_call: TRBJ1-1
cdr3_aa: CASSLTGVVTEAFF

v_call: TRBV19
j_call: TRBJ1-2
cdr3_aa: CASSLQGPGYGYTF

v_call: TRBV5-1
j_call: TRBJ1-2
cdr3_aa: CASSFDRGVSYGYTF

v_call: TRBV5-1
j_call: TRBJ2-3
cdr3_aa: CASSLGTSGGLGSTDTQYF